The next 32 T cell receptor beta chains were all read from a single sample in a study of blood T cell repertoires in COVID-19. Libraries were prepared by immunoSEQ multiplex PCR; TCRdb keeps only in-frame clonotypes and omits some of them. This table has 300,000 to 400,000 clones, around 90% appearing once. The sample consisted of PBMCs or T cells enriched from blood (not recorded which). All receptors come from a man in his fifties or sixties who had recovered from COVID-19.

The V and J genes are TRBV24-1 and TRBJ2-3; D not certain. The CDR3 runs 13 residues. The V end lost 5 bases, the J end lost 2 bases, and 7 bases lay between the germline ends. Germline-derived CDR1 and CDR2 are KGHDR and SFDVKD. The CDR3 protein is CATSVTVTDTQYF. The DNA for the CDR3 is TGTGCCACCAGTGTTACAGTCACAGATACGCAGTATTTT.

The CDR3 here is CASSLGFSGSSPLHF. CDR3 nucleotide sequence: TGTGCCAGCAGCTTAGGATTCAGCGGGAGTTCACCCCTCCACTTT. The chain joins TRBV7-2 to TRBJ1-6; D unclear. Germline lookup yields CDR1 SGHTA and CDR2 FQGNSA. CDR3 length equals 15 residues. Trimming cost V 1 base and J 9 bases, with 13 bases left between them.

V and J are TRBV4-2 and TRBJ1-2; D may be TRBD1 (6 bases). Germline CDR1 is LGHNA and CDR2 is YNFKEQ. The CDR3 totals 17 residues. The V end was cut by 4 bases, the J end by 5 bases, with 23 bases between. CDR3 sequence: CASSPIDGDTLGYGYTF. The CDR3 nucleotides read TGTGCCAGCAGCCCAATTGACGGGGACACTCTAGGGTATGGCTACACCTTC.

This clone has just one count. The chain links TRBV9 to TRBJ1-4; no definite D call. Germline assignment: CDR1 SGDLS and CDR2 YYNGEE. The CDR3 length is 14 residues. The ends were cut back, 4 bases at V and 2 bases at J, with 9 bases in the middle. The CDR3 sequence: CASSSEGTNEKLFF. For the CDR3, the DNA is TGTGCCAGCAGCTCCGAGGGCACTAATGAAAAACTGTTTTTT.

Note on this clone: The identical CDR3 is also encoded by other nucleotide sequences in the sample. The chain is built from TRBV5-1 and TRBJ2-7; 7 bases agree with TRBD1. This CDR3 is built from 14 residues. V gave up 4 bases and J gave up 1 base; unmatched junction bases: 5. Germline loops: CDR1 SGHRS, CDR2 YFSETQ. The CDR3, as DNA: TGCGCCAGCAGCCTACGGGACAGTTCCTACGAGCAGTACTTC. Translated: CASSLRDSSYEQYF. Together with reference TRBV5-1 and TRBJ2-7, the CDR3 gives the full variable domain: KAGVTQTPRYLIKTRGQQVTLSCSPISGHRSVSWYQQTPGQGLQFLFEYFSETQRNKGNFPGRFSGRQFSNSRSEMNVSTLELGDSALYLCASSLRDSSYEQYFGPGTRLTVT.

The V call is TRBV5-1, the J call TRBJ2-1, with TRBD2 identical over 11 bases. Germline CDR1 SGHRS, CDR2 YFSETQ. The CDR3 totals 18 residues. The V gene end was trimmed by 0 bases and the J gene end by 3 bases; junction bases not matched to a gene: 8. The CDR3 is CASSLAWLAGGGYNEQFF. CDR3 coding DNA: TGCGCCAGCAGCTTGGCCTGGCTAGCGGGGGGCGGCTACAATGAGCAGTTCTTC.

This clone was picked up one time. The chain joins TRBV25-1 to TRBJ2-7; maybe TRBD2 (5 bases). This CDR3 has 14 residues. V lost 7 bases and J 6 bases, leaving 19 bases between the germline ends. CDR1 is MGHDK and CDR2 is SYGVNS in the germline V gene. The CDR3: CASTRTGSAGEQYF. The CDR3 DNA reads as TGTGCCAGCACCCGAACGGGTAGCGCTGGCGAGCAGTACTTC.

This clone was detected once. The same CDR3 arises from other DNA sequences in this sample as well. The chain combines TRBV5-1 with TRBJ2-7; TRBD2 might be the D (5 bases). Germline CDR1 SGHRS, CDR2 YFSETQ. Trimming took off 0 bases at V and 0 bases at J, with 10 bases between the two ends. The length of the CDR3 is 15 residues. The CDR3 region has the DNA TGCGCCAGCAGCTTGGGAGGTGGAGGCTCCTACGAGCAGTACTTC. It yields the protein CASSLGGGGSYEQYF.

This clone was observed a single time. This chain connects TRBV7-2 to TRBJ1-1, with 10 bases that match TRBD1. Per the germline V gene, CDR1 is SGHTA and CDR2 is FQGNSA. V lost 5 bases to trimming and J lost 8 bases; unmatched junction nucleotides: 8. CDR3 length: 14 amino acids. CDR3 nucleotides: TGTGCCAGCAGCCCCAGGACAGGGGGACTGGAAGCTTTCTTT. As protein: CASSPRTGGLEAFF. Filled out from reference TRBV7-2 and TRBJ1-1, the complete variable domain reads GAGVSQSPSNKVTEKGKDVELRCDPISGHTALYWYRQSLGQGLEFLIYFQGNSAPDKSGLPSDRFSAERTGGSVSTLTIQRTQQEDSAVYLCASSPRTGGLEAFFGQGTRLTVV.

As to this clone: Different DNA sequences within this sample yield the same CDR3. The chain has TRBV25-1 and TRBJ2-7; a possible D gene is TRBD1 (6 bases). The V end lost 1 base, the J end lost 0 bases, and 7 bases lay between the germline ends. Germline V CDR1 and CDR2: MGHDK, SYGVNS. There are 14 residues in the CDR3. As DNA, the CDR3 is TGTGCCAGCAGTGAATCCAGGGGCTCCTACGAGCAGTACTTC. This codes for CASSESRGSYEQYF.

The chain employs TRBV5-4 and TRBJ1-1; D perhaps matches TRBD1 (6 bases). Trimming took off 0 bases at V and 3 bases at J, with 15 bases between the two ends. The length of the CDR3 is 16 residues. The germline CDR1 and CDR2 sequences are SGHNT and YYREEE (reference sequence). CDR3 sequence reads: CASSLGGSQGHTEAFF. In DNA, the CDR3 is TGTGCCAGCAGCTTGGGTGGGTCGCAGGGGCACACTGAAGCTTTCTTT.

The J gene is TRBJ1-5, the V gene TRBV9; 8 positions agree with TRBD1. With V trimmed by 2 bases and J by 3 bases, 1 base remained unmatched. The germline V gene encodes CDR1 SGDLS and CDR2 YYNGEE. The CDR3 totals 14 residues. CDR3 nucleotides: TGTGCCAGCAGCGTGACAGGGGACAATCAGCCCCAGCATTTT. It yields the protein CASSVTGDNQPQHF.

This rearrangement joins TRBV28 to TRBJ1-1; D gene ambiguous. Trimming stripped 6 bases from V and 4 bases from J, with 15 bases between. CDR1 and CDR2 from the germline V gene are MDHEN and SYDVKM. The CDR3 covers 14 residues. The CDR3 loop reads CASRQQSPVTEAFF. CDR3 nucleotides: TGTGCCAGCAGGCAACAGAGTCCCGTCACTGAAGCTTTCTTT.

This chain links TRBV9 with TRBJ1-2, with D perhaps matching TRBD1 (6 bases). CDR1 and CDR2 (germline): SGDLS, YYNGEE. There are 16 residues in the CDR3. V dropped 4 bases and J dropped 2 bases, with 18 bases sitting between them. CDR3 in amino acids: CASSPRPRGTNYGYTF. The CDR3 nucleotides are TGTGCCAGCAGCCCCCGTCCCAGGGGCACCAACTATGGCTACACCTTC.

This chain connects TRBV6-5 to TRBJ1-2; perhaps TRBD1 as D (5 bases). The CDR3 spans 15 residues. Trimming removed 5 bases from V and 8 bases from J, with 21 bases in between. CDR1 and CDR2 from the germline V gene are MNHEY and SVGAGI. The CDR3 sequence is CASSPLDGGAQGYTF. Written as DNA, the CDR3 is TGTGCCAGCAGTCCTCTCGATGGAGGGGCACAAGGCTACACCTTC.

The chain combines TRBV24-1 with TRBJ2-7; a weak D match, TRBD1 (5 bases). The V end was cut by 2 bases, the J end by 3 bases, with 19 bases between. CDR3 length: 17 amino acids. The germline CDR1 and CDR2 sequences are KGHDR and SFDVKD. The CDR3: CATSDSLGSTGRYEQYF. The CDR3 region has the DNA TGTGCCACCAGTGATTCATTGGGATCAACAGGACGCTACGAGCAGTACTTC.

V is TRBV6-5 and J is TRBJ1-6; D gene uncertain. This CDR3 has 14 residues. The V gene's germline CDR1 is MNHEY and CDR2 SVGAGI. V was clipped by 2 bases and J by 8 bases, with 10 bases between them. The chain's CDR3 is CASSYVGEDSPLHF. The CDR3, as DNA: TGTGCCAGCAGTTACGTCGGAGAGGATTCACCCCTCCACTTT.

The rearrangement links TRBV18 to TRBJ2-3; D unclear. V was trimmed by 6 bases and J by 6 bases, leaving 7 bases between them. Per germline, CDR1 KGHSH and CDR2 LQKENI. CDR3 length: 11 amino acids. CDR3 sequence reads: CASSPRDTQYF. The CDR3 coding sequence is TGTGCCAGCTCCCCCAGGGATACGCAGTATTTT.

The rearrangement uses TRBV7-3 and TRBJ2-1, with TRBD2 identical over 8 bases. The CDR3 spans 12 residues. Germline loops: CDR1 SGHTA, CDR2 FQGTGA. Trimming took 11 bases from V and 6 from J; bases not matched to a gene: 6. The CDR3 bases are TGTGCCGGTCCCCGGGGGGGCAATGAGCAGTTCTTC. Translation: CAGPRGGNEQFF.

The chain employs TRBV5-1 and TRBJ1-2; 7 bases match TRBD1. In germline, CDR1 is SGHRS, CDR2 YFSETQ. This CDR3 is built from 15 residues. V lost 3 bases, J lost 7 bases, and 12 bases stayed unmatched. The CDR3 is CASSSVTTGAGGYTF. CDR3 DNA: TGCGCCAGCAGCTCCGTTACTACAGGGGCTGGTGGCTACACCTTC.

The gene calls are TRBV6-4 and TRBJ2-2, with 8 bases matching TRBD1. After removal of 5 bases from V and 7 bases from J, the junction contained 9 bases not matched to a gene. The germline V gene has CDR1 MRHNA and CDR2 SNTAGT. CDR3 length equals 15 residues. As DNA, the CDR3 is TGTGCCAGCAGTAGACAGGGGATCGGCAGCGGGGAGCTGTTTTTT. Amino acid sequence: CASSRQGIGSGELFF.

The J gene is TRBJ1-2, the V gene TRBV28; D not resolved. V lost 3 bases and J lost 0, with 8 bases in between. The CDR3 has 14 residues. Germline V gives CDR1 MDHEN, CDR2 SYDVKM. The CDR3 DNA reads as TGTGCCAGCAGTTTGATAGTCCCTAACTATGGCTACACCTTC. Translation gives CASSLIVPNYGYTF.

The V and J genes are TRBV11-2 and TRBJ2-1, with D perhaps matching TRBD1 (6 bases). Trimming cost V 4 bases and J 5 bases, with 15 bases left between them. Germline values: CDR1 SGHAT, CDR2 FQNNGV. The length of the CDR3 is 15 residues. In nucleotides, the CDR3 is TGTGCCAGCAGCTCGAATGACAGGCAACACAATGAGCAGTTCTTC. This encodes CASSSNDRQHNEQFF.

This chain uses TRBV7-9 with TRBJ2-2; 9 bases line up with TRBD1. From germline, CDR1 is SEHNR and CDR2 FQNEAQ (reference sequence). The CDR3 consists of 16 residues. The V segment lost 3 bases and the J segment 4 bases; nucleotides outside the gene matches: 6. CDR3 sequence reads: CASSLGQGTTTGELFF. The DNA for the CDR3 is TGTGCCAGCAGCTTGGGACAGGGAACCACCACCGGGGAGCTGTTTTTT.

The DNA for the CDR3 is TGTGCCAGTAGTATTAACAGGGGGACCTACGAGCAGTACTTC. Its translation is CASSINRGTYEQYF. The V gene is TRBV19, the J gene TRBJ2-7; 8 positions match TRBD1. Germline-derived CDR1 and CDR2 are LNHDA and SQIVND (reference sequence). Trimming took 3 bases from V and 2 from J; bases not matched to a gene: 3. This CDR3 spans 14 amino acids.

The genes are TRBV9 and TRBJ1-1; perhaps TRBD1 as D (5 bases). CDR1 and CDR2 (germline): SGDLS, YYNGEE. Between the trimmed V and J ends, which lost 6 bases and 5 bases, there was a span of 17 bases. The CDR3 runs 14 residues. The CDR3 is CASNPSGGGTEAFF. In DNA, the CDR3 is TGTGCCAGCAACCCCTCGGGTGGGGGGACTGAAGCTTTCTTT.

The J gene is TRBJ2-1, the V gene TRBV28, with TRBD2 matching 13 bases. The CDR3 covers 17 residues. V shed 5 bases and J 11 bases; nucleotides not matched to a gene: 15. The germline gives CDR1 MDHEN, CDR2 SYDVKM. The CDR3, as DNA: TGTGCCAGCAGTGAACTAGCGGGAGGGCCCACGGGGGTGAAGCAGTTCTTC. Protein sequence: CASSELAGGPTGVKQFF. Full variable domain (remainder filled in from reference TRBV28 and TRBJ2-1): DVKVTQSSRYLVKRTGEKVFLECVQDMDHENMFWYRQDPGLGLRLIYFSYDVKMKEKGDIPEGYSVSREKKERFSLILESASTNQTSMYLCASSELAGGPTGVKQFFGPGTRLTVL.

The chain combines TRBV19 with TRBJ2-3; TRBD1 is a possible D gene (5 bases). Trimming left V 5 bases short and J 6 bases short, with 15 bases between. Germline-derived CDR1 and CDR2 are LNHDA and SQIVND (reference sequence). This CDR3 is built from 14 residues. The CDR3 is CASSPSGAPDTQYF. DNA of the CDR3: TGTGCCAGTAGTCCCAGTGGGGCTCCGGATACGCAGTATTTT.

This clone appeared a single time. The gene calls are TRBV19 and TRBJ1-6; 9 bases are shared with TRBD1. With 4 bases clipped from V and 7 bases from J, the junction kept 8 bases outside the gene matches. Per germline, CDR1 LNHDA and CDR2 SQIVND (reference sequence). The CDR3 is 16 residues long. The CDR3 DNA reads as TGTGCCAGTAGTACGCGGACAGGGGAAAGGAATTCACCCCTCCACTTT. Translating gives CASSTRTGERNSPLHF.

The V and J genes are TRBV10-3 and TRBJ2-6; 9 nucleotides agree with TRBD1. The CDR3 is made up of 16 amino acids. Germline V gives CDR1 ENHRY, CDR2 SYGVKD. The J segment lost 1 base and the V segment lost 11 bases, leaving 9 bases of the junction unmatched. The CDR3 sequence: CAAGQGLLSGANVLTF. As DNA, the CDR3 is TGTGCCGCCGGACAGGGGCTCCTTTCTGGGGCCAACGTCCTGACTTTC.

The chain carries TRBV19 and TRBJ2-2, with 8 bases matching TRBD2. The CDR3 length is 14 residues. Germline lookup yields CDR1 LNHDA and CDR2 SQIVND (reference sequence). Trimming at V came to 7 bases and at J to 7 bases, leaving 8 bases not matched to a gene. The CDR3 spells CASTQWREVGELFF. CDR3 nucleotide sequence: TGTGCCAGTACCCAATGGCGGGAGGTCGGGGAGCTGTTTTTT.

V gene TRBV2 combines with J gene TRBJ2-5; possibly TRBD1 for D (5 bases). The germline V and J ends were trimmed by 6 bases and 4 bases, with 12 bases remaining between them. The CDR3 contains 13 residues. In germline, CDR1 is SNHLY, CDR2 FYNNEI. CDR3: CASSLQVPETQYF. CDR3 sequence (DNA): TGTGCCAGCAGCCTACAGGTTCCAGAGACCCAGTACTTC.